Below, 3 T cell receptor beta chains from the same sample are listed, as sequenced in a study of T cells after yellow fever vaccination. TCRdb called the 5' RACE reads again in MiXCR, with one record for every CDR3 protein. Counted here are about 510,000 distinct CDR3 sequences, 20% to 25% occurring once; the ten biggest clones make up roughly 16%. Sequencing was performed on PBMCs, taken 21 days after the first yellow fever vaccination. Every receptor here comes from a man between 18 and 35 years old who received the YFV17D yellow fever vaccine.

This clonotype came up many times. The rearrangement joins TRBV3-1 to TRBJ2-1; D unclear. Germline loops: CDR1 LGHDT, CDR2 YNNKEL (reference sequence). The CDR3 contains 11 residues. Trimming removed 6 bases from V and 4 bases from J, with 4 bases in between. CDR3 residues: CASRLYNEQFF. For the CDR3, the DNA is TGTGCCAGCAGACTGTACAATGAGCAGTTCTTC.

For the CDR3, the DNA is TGTGCCAGCAGCGTGTATAAGGACACTGAAGCTTTCTTT. Amino acid sequence: CASSVYKDTEAFF. The V call is TRBV9, the J call TRBJ1-1; D remains ambiguous. V dropped 2 bases and J dropped 3 bases, with 8 bases sitting between them. This CDR3 has 13 amino acids. The germline V gene has CDR1 SGDLS and CDR2 YYNGEE.

The gene calls are TRBV6-2 or TRBV6-3 and TRBJ2-1; D unresolved. Germline values: CDR1 MNHEY, CDR2 SVGEGT. V gave up 11 bases and J gave up 15 bases, with 17 bases separating them. This CDR3 is 10 amino acids long. The CDR3 sequence: CARRGSWWFF. The CDR3 DNA reads TGTGCCCGCCGAGGCAGTTGGTGGTTCTTC.